This TCR beta chain was sequenced for a study of tissue T cells after allogeneic stem cell transplantation. Notes on the study in general: Anatomically similar tissues had similar TCR repertoires within each patient.

Comment on this clone: The antigen remains undetermined.

Sequencing used immunoSEQ multiplex PCR; TCRdb keeps in-frame clones, though not all of them. The sample lists about 43,000 clones; roughly 92% were seen once. Germline assignment: CDR1 MNHEY and CDR2 SVGAGI. The V and J ends lost 3 bases and 12 bases respectively, with 12 bases between them. The CDR3 consists of 12 residues. The material was blood, obtained before transplantation. The chain links TRBV6-5 to TRBJ2-1; tentative D call: TRBD2 (5 bases). The TCR originated in a woman aged 40-75 years who later had graft-versus-host disease after an allogeneic stem cell transplant. CDR3 DNA sequence: TGTGCCAGCAGTTATGGGCGGGCCGGGCAGTTCTTC. Translating gives CASSYGRAGQFF.